This T cell receptor (beta chain) stems from a study of T cells in Graves' hyperthyroidism and ophthalmopathy. Study-level background: Blood from the periphery was taken at initial diagnosis, before any treatment. Whole-study results and caveats: The blood repertoire included most of the expanded thyroid clonotypes above 0.001.

In the case of this clonotype: Its target is not known.

RNA transcripts gave rise to amplified TCR beta CDR3 regions. TCR CDR3 underwent first-round RT-PCR with the HTBI primer set. TCRdb re-derived calls from the multiplex PCR reads in MiXCR, one entry per CDR3 protein. The sample carries 200,000 to 250,000 distinct CDR3 sequences, 18% recorded once. Hyperthyroidism patients were newly diagnosed, had disease duration under 2 months, and were aged 18 to 65 years. Fresh 10 ml peripheral blood yielded PBMCs. The sample taken for sequencing was blood. This clonotype originated in a man aged 35 to 55 with Graves' hyperthyroidism.

CDR3 in DNA: TGCAGCATCTCGACGGACGTCTCTGGAAACACCATATATTTT. Protein: CSISTDVSGNTIYF. The rearrangement links TRBV29-1 to TRBJ1-3; D is uncertain. Germline V lookup: CDR1 SQVTM, CDR2 ANQGSEA. This CDR3 has 14 amino acids. V lost 8 bases to trimming and J lost 0 bases, with 14 bases between them.